This TCR beta chain is from a study of Tregs in tolerant kidney transplant recipients (dated by TCRdb to about 2019). Study-level background: Transplants used related donors with nonmyeloablative bone marrow transplantation; mixed chimerism was transient in the human trials. Before combined kidney and bone marrow transplantation, this study identified donor-specific regulatory T cells using TCRbeta sequencing and then followed those same cells after transplant. Study-wide findings and limitations: In tolerant patients, the expansion of donor-specific Tregs was greater than global Treg expansion, suggesting that the expansion was antigen-driven rather than nonspecific. For some patients the PCR primers changed over time, which made it impossible to compare the samples from those patients at the nucleotide level. Biological reproducibility was not examined directly, but technical replication error appeared to be minimal. The study was constrained by small patient numbers, and validation of the findings is required in larger populations and under other immunosuppression protocols. Expanding Tregs with activated donor B cells appeared to identify the most biologically relevant and donor-specific TCRbeta repertoire.

Genomic DNA was extracted from sorted cells with the QIAGEN DNeasy Blood and Tissue Kit for TCRbeta CDR3 sequencing. Through immunoSEQ, high-throughput TCRbeta CDR3 sequencing was done commercially, including PCR amplification with internal controls and bias correction. Regarding the original processing steps: Unique productive TCRbeta sequences were defined by CDR3 nucleotide sequence where primers matched, otherwise by CDR3 amino acid sequence with Vbeta and Jbeta genes. Sorting error was corrected by removing sequences shared between sorted populations at a frequency ratio of 2:1 or less, and the remaining shared sequences were assigned to the higher population. A sequence was defined as donor-reactive if the sequence was expanded at least 5-fold in CFSE-low cells compared with unstimulated cells and had a frequency of at least 0.01% in CFSE-low cells. Jensen-Shannon divergence, calculated on the top 100 TCRbeta sequences ranked by frequency, was used to quantify repertoire divergence. When a sample had multiple sequencing runs, each run was corrected for sorting error separately and the runs were then pooled. TCRdb's version of the immuneACCESS table is confined to in-frame rearrangements and falls short of the full clone set. An unresolved V gene accounts for under half of the shortfall where checked; the remainder is of unknown origin. That table furnishes V, J and clone size, whereas the DNA furnished D and trimming. This sample's listing comprises approximately 52,000 clones. Together, the top ten hold around 0.91% of the sample.

At the junction V is shortened by 2 bases and J by 1 base, with 8 bases in between. The CDR3 numbers 14 residues from cysteine through phenylalanine. The 33 bases shown cover part of the CDR3, and their frame starts at base 1. The germline V gene (reference sequence) specifies SEHNR as CDR1 and FQNEAQ as CDR2. With regard to this clone: There is no known antigen for this receptor. Read data end 3 residues before the CDR3 end; the end is taken from the germline J gene.

The meaning of the sample's time point label: blood sample drawn before combined kidney and bone marrow transplant. Thawed PBMCs were FACS-sorted into unstimulated Tregs (CD4+CD25+CD127-), CD4+ non-Tregs (CD4+CD25-), CD4 cells and CD8 cells. Patients were several combined kidney and bone marrow transplant recipients from the ITN036ST trial, and only these trial subjects had samples available. Healthy control blood was processed by Ficoll density gradient to PBMCs and cryopreserved; patient PBMCs were collected before and after transplant. The sequence joins TRBV7-9 to TRBJ1-1; the D gene cannot be resolved reliably. The receptor's source is a human donor who received a combined kidney and bone marrow transplant. The source was CD4+ T cells from blood, collected before the transplant. Incomplete CDR3 DNA: TGTGCCAGCAGCTTAATTTGGGCGAACACTGAA. Its product reads: CASSLIWANTE. The whole CDR3 protein is CASSLIWANTEAFF.